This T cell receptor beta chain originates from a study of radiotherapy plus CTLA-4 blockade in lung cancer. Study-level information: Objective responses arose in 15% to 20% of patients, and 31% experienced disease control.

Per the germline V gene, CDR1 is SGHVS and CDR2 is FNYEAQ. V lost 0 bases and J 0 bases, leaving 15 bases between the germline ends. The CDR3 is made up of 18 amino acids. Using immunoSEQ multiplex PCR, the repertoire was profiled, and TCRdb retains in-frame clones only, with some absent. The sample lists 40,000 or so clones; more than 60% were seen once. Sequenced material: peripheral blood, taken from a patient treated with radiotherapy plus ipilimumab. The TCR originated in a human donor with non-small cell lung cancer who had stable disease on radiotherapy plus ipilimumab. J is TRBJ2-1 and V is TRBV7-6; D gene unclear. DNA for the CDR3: TGTGCCAGCAGCTTAGCGACGCCGGGTCAGAGCTCCTACAATGAGCAGTTCTTC. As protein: CASSLATPGQSSYNEQFF.